These 17 T cell receptor beta chains share one sample of origin, sequenced in a study of cytomegalovirus exposure and HLA in healthy donors. Primers: 60 Vbeta forward and 13 Jbeta reverse. The data were produced by immunoSEQ multiplex PCR, yet TCRdb's version contains in-frame clones alone and is incomplete. The sample includes about 170,000 clones, 70% to 90% seen only once; the top ten take just over 2.5%. The sequenced material came from PBMCs. The receptors here all came from a man younger than 45 in good health and CMV-seropositive.

V usage is TRBV7-2 and J usage is TRBJ2-3; D is ambiguous. V lost 5 bases, J lost 7 bases, and 10 bases lay in between. CDR1 SGHTA and CDR2 FQGNSA come from the germline V gene. This CDR3 is built from 12 residues. CDR3: CASSPGVYTQYF. CDR3 nucleotide sequence: TGTGCCAGCAGCCCCGGAGTGTATACGCAGTATTTT.

The gene calls are TRBV6-5 and TRBJ1-1; D is possibly TRBD1 (5 bases). Trimming removed 0 bases at V and 7 bases at J, with 9 bases between. CDR1 is MNHEY, CDR2 SVGAGI, per germline. The CDR3 totals 13 residues. CDR3 protein: CASSYSTALEAFF. Here the CDR3 DNA reads TGTGCCAGCAGTTACTCGACAGCCCTTGAAGCTTTCTTT.

The chain uses TRBV15 and TRBJ1-5; tentatively, D is TRBD1 (6 bases). The length of the CDR3 is 14 residues. CDR1 LNHNV and CDR2 YYDKDF come from the germline V gene (reference sequence). Trimming took 4 bases from V and 11 from J, leaving 18 bases between them. CDR3 bases: TGTGCCACCAGCAACGGGGGGGGCCGGAGGTCCCAGCATTTT. Translated, it gives CATSNGGGRRSQHF.

The rearrangement joins TRBV6-6 to TRBJ1-1, with D unresolved. The CDR3 loop spans 15 amino acids. The V end was cut by 5 bases, the J end by 1 base, with 14 bases between. Germline V CDR1 and CDR2: MNHNY, SVGAGI (reference sequence). This CDR3 reads CASSLGYLENTEAFF. In nucleotides, the CDR3 is TGTGCCAGCAGTCTGGGCTACCTTGAGAACACTGAAGCTTTCTTT.

The V and J genes are TRBV18 and TRBJ2-2; perhaps TRBD2 as D (5 bases). The CDR3 contains 17 residues. CDR1 KGHSH and CDR2 LQKENI come from the germline V gene. Trimming stripped 0 bases from V and 1 base from J, with 12 bases between. CDR3 sequence reads: CASSPPLASWNTGELFF. Written as DNA, the CDR3 is TGTGCCAGCTCACCACCATTGGCTAGCTGGAACACCGGGGAGCTGTTTTTT. The whole variable domain, filled in from reference TRBV18 and TRBJ2-2, reads NAGVMQNPRHLVRRRGQEARLRCSPMKGHSHVYWYRQLPEEGLKFMVYLQKENIIDESGMPKERFSAEFPKEGPSILRIQQVVRGDSAAYFCASSPPLASWNTGELFFGEGSRLTVL.

The chain couples TRBV2 to TRBJ1-2, with 8 bases that match TRBD1. The CDR3 is 13 amino acids. In germline, CDR1 is SNHLY, CDR2 FYNNEI. Unmatched junction bases numbered 12, after V lost 11 bases and J lost 7 bases. Written as DNA, the CDR3 is TGTGCCGGGACCGACAGGGGATATTCTGGCTACACCTTC. This translates into CAGTDRGYSGYTF.

The rearrangement links TRBV5-4 to TRBJ2-7; TRBD2 matches 11 bases. V lost 4 bases to trimming and J lost 5 bases; unmatched junction nucleotides: 2. The CDR3 has 13 residues. Per the germline V gene, CDR1 is SGHNT and CDR2 is YYREEE (reference sequence). The CDR3 bases are TGTGCCAGCAGCCCGGGACTAGCGGACGAGCAGTACTTC. This codes for CASSPGLADEQYF.

The chain is built from TRBV7-6 and TRBJ2-5; maybe TRBD2 (6 bases). Germline CDR1 reads SGHVS; CDR2 reads FNYEAQ. Trimming removed 3 bases from V and 1 base from J, with 12 bases in between. The CDR3 totals 15 residues. The CDR3 region is CASSLVGTFQETQYF. DNA of the CDR3: TGTGCCAGCAGCTTGGTAGGGACTTTCCAAGAGACCCAGTACTTC.

This sequence joins TRBV7-3 and TRBJ2-1; 8 bases agree with TRBD2. With 5 bases clipped from V and 2 bases from J, the junction kept 2 bases outside the gene matches. The CDR3 extends over 14 amino acids. In germline, CDR1 is SGHTA, CDR2 FQGTGA. The DNA of the CDR3 is TGTGCCAGCAGCCCAGCGGGGGCCTACAATGAGCAGTTCTTC. Translated: CASSPAGAYNEQFF.

The V gene is TRBV7-9, the J gene TRBJ2-1; D is undetermined. The V and J ends lost 4 bases and 8 bases respectively, with 9 bases between them. This CDR3 is 12 amino acids long. Germline lookup yields CDR1 SEHNR and CDR2 FQNEAQ (reference sequence). The CDR3 nucleotides read TGTGCCAGCAGCTACCGACTCCATGAGCAGTTCTTC. Translation: CASSYRLHEQFF.

The genes are TRBV30 and TRBJ2-3; 9 bases are a match to TRBD2. The germline gives CDR1 GTSNPN, CDR2 SVGIG (reference sequence). V shed 0 bases, J shed 2 bases, and the junction held 9 bases outside the gene matches. The CDR3 totals 17 residues. CDR3 in DNA: TGTGCCTGGAGTGTTGCGGGAGGGCCGGGACTCACAGATACGCAGTATTTT. Protein sequence: CAWSVAGGPGLTDTQYF.

The chain employs TRBV5-6 and TRBJ1-4, with D perhaps matching TRBD1 (5 bases). With 4 bases removed from V and 2 bases from J, the gap between germline ends came to 12 bases. This CDR3 comprises 15 residues. Germline V lookup: CDR1 SGHDT, CDR2 YYEEEE. The CDR3 DNA follows: TGTGCCAGCAGCCCAGTGGCAGGGACTAATGAAAAACTGTTTTTT. Encoded protein: CASSPVAGTNEKLFF.

The chain carries TRBV11-2 and TRBJ1-1; perhaps TRBD1 as D (6 bases). This CDR3 spans 13 amino acids. The germline V gene encodes CDR1 SGHAT and CDR2 FQNNGV. V was clipped by 5 bases and J by 1 base, with 8 bases between them. The CDR3 loop reads CASSVQGNTEAFF. The CDR3 DNA is TGTGCCAGCAGCGTACAGGGGAACACTGAAGCTTTCTTT. Variable domain in full (rest from reference TRBV11-2 and TRBJ1-1): EAGVAQSPRYKIIEKRQSVAFWCNPISGHATLYWYQQILGQGPKLLIQFQNNGVVDDSQLPKDRFSAERLKGVDSTLKIQPAKLEDSAVYLCASSVQGNTEAFFGQGTRLTVV.

The chain is built from TRBV4-1 and TRBJ2-3; the D gene is possibly TRBD2 (5 bases). CDR3 length: 16 residues. V lost 2 bases, J lost 5 bases, and 17 bases lay in between. CDR1 and CDR2 (germline): MGHRA, YSYEKL. In nucleotides, the CDR3 is TGCGCCAGCAGCCAAACCAGCGGATGGGTGGGAGATACGCAGTATTTT. Protein: CASSQTSGWVGDTQYF.

The chain has TRBV28 and TRBJ1-6, with D possibly being TRBD1 (5 bases). The CDR3 sequence is 14 residues long. Germline V CDR1 and CDR2: MDHEN, SYDVKM. Deletions cut 4 bases from V and 14 bases from J, with 18 bases between. CDR3: CASSSPGGVPSLHF. The CDR3, as DNA: TGTGCCAGCAGTTCCCCCGGAGGGGTGCCCTCCCTCCACTTT.

The chain employs TRBV13 and TRBJ1-5; TRBD1 agrees at 9 bases. V shed 5 bases, J shed 10 bases, and the junction held 6 bases outside the gene matches. The CDR3 extends over 13 amino acids. Germline CDR1 PRHDT, CDR2 FYEKMQ (reference sequence). CDR3 residues: CASSRDRVGPQHF. The CDR3 DNA is TGTGCCAGCAGCCGGGACAGGGTGGGACCCCAGCATTTT.

The V and J genes are TRBV7-9 and TRBJ2-7; 8 nucleotides agree with TRBD2. Per germline, CDR1 SEHNR and CDR2 FQNEAQ (reference sequence). CDR3 length equals 15 residues. The CDR3 region is CSSSLGLAGPYEQYV. DNA for the CDR3: TGTTCCAGCAGCTTGGGGCTAGCGGGCCCCTACGAGCAGTACGTC.